Each of the 20 T cell receptor beta chains below was sequenced from the same sample in a study of T cell responses to AZD1222 COVID-19 vaccine. The repertoire was sequenced with immunoSEQ multiplex PCR; TCRdb's copy has only in-frame clones and lacks some. The sample includes roughly 83,000 clones, about 82% of them seen just once. The specimen was peripheral blood, collected on day 0 of AZD1222 vaccination. These receptors were obtained from an adult in good health.

This CDR3 reads CASSQEGRELFF. The CDR3 DNA follows: TGTGCCAGCAGCCAAGAAGGAAGGGAACTGTTTTTT. The J gene is TRBJ1-4, the V gene TRBV3-1 (or the pseudogene TRBV3-2); D is unresolved. CDR3 size: 12 residues. Trimming took off 0 bases at V and 12 bases at J, with 8 bases between the two ends. Germline values: CDR1 LGHDT, CDR2 YNNKEL (reference sequence).

Turning to this clone: Other DNA sequences from this sample encode an identical CDR3 as well. The chain is built from TRBV14 and TRBJ1-1; D not certain. The germline CDR1 and CDR2 sequences are SGHDN and FVKESK. CDR3 length: 12 residues. V lost 0 bases and J lost 11, with 10 bases in between. The CDR3 loop is CASSQDSRSAFF. The DNA for the CDR3 is TGTGCCAGCAGCCAAGATAGCAGATCCGCTTTCTTT.

The chain uses TRBV19 and TRBJ1-5; the match to TRBD1 covers 7 bases. After removal of 3 bases from V and 3 bases from J, the junction contained 5 bases not matched to a gene. CDR1 and CDR2 from the germline V gene are LNHDA and SQIVND (reference sequence). This CDR3 has 15 amino acids. The DNA for the CDR3 is TGTGCCAGTAGTATCGGACAGGTTCCCAATCAGCCCCAGCATTTT. This translates into CASSIGQVPNQPQHF.

The chain couples TRBV3-1 (or the pseudogene TRBV3-2) to TRBJ2-5; D unresolved. There are 12 residues in the CDR3. The V gene lost 2 bases and the J gene lost 3 bases, with 4 bases spanning the gap. Germline values: CDR1 LGHDT, CDR2 YNNKEL (reference sequence). CDR3: CASSQPEETQYF. DNA for the CDR3: TGTGCCAGCAGCCAACCGGAAGAGACCCAGTACTTC.

The chain employs TRBV7-9 and TRBJ1-3, with D tentatively TRBD1 (6 bases). This CDR3 contains 16 residues. Per germline, CDR1 SEHNR and CDR2 FQNEAQ (reference sequence). V gave up 4 bases and J gave up 0 bases, with 13 bases separating them. The CDR3 sequence is CASSYDRSVSGNTIYF. DNA of the CDR3: TGTGCCAGCAGCTATGACAGGTCCGTCTCTGGAAACACCATATATTTT.

This sequence joins TRBV2 and TRBJ2-1; D is undetermined. With 6 bases removed from V and 6 bases from J, the gap between germline ends came to 18 bases. This CDR3 spans 15 amino acids. Germline V gives CDR1 SNHLY, CDR2 FYNNEI. This CDR3 reads CASRGSDSRFNEQFF. The CDR3 DNA is TGTGCCAGCAGGGGTTCGGATTCCCGGTTCAATGAGCAGTTCTTC.

The chain is built from TRBV5-1 and TRBJ2-1, with D possibly matching TRBD1 (5 bases). The ends were cut back, 0 bases at V and 6 bases at J, with 10 bases in the middle. Germline V gene sequence: CDR1 SGHRS, CDR2 YFSETQ. This CDR3 comprises 14 residues. The CDR3 loop reads CASSLGQRLNEQFF. In DNA form, the CDR3 reads TGCGCCAGCAGCTTGGGACAGCGCCTCAATGAGCAGTTCTTC.

The CDR3 region has the DNA TGTGCCGCGAGGGAGGGGACGGCTACCTACGAGCAGTACTTC. It specifies CAAREGTATYEQYF. The chain carries TRBV28 and TRBJ2-7; 7 bases match TRBD2. After removal of 11 bases from V and 2 bases from J, the junction contained 12 bases not matched to a gene. Germline CDR1 reads MDHEN; CDR2 reads SYDVKM. The CDR3 spans 14 residues.

Only one count was recorded for this clone. V and J are TRBV12-5 and TRBJ1-1; 8 positions match TRBD1. The CDR3 sequence is 20 residues long. The germline CDR1 and CDR2 sequences are LGHNT and FRNRAP. The junction had 16 bases not matched to a gene; V was cut back by 0 bases and J by 1 base. The DNA of the CDR3 is TGTGCTAGTGGTTTGGTATCTCTTCGGACAGGGCGGTTGAGGAACACTGAAGCTTTCTTT. Translated: CASGLVSLRTGRLRNTEAFF.

The chain joins TRBV7-6 to TRBJ2-2, with D possibly called TRBD1 or TRBD2 (6 bases each). CDR3 size: 16 residues. The germline V gene encodes CDR1 SGHVS and CDR2 FNYEAQ. The ends were cut back, 5 bases at V and 5 bases at J, with 18 bases in the middle. In DNA, the CDR3 is TGTGCCAGCAGCCCCATTCGGGGGCTGGAGACCGGGGAGCTGTTTTTT. It encodes CASSPIRGLETGELFF.

The chain recombines TRBV5-8 with TRBJ1-1; 9 bases are shared with TRBD1. Per germline, CDR1 SGHTS and CDR2 YDEGEE. The trim removed 7 bases at V and 1 base at J, leaving 8 bases unmatched. The CDR3 runs to 15 residues. CDR3 bases: TGTGCCAGCCACGGGACAGGGTTAGGGAACACTGAAGCTTTCTTT. Protein product: CASHGTGLGNTEAFF.

The chain links TRBV6-5 to TRBJ2-2; D is possibly TRBD1 (5 bases). The V gene's germline CDR1 is MNHEY and CDR2 SVGAGI. This CDR3 region has 16 residues. V was clipped by 2 bases and J by 6 bases, with 16 bases between them. CDR3 nucleotide sequence: TGTGCCAGCAGTTACAAGTGGGGCGTAAAGTCCGGGGAGCTGTTTTTT. This translates into CASSYKWGVKSGELFF.

Only one count was recorded for this clone. J is TRBJ2-2 and V is TRBV21-1; the table names TRBD2, a call not compared with the DNA. TRBV21-1 is given as a pseudogene. This CDR3 region has 15 residues. This CDR3 is CASSGVAGDTGELFF. The CDR3 DNA is TGTGCCAGCAGCGGGGTAGCGGGAGACACCGGGGAGCTGTTTTTT.

This CDR3 reads CATESGLPDTQYF. The CDR3 region has the DNA TGTGCCACCGAGTCCGGGTTGCCAGATACGCAGTATTTT. The chain carries TRBV15 and TRBJ2-3; no firm D call. V was pared by 8 bases and J by 4 bases, with 13 bases between. CDR3 length equals 13 residues. Germline CDR1 reads LNHNV; CDR2 reads YYDKDF (reference sequence).

The J gene is TRBJ2-7, the V gene TRBV6-2 or TRBV6-3; a weak D match, TRBD2 (5 bases). The V and J ends lost 6 bases and 0 bases respectively, with 12 bases between them. The germline gives CDR1 MNHEY, CDR2 SVGEGT. The CDR3 extends over 14 amino acids. CDR3 region: CASSSPGSSYEQYF. CDR3 nucleotides: TGTGCCAGCAGCTCCCCTGGGAGCTCCTACGAGCAGTACTTC.

This sequence joins TRBV11-2 and TRBJ2-1, with D possibly TRBD1 on 6 matching bases. Germline CDR1 SGHAT, CDR2 FQNNGV. CDR3 size: 15 residues. Between the trimmed V and J ends, which lost 2 bases and 5 bases, there was a span of 13 bases. CDR3 nucleotide sequence: TGTGCCAGCAGCTTAAGTGGGGGCGGAAACAATGAGCAGTTCTTC. It is translated as CASSLSGGGNNEQFF.

V gene TRBV21-1 combines with J gene TRBJ1-4; TRBD1, as called in the table, went unchecked against the DNA. TRBV21-1 is classified as a pseudogene. There are 15 residues in the CDR3. CDR3 in DNA: TGTGCCAGCAGCAAAGGGAACGCCAGGAATGAAAAACTGTTTTTT. Translating it yields CASSKGNARNEKLFF.

The table lists this clone with a few counts. The chain links TRBV6-5 to TRBJ1-5, with TRBD1 matching over 7 bases. This CDR3 has 15 residues. The J segment lost 0 bases and the V segment lost 6 bases, leaving 5 bases of the junction unmatched. Germline loops: CDR1 MNHEY, CDR2 SVGAGI. The CDR3 is CASSSGTASNQPQHF. The CDR3 coding sequence is TGTGCCAGCAGCTCAGGGACAGCTAGCAATCAGCCCCAGCATTTT.

This chain connects TRBV18 to TRBJ2-7; 15 nucleotides align to TRBD2. The V gene end was trimmed by 3 bases and the J gene end by 8 bases; junction bases not matched to a gene: 2. This CDR3 spans 14 amino acids. The germline V gene encodes CDR1 KGHSH and CDR2 LQKENI. As DNA, the CDR3 is TGTGCCAGCTCACCGGGGACTAGCGGGGGGAAGCAGTACTTC. This gives the protein CASSPGTSGGKQYF. The whole variable domain, remainder taken from reference TRBV18 and TRBJ2-7, is NAGVMQNPRHLVRRRGQEARLRCSPMKGHSHVYWYRQLPEEGLKFMVYLQKENIIDESGMPKERFSAEFPKEGPSILRIQQVVRGDSAAYFCASSPGTSGGKQYFGPGTRLTVT.

This sequence joins TRBV7-2 and TRBJ2-1; 13 bases are a match to TRBD2. V dropped 5 bases and J dropped 2; count of bases not matched to a gene: 12. CDR1 is SGHTA and CDR2 is FQGNSA in the germline V gene. The CDR3 sequence is 19 residues long. CDR3 sequence: CASSPGLAGTALAYNEQFF. As DNA, the CDR3 is TGTGCCAGCAGCCCGGGACTAGCGGGGACAGCTCTCGCCTACAATGAGCAGTTCTTC.